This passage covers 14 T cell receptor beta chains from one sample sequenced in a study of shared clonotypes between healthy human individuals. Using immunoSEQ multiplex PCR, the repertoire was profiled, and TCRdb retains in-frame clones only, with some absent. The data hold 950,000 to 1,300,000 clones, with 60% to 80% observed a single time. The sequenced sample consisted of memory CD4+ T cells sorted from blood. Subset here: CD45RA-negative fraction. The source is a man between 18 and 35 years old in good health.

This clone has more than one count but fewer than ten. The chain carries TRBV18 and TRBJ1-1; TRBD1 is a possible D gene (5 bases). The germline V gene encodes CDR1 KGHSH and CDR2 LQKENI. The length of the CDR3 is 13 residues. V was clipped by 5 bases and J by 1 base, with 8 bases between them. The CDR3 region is CASSFTGNTEAFF. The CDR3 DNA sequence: TGTGCCAGCTCATTTACAGGGAACACTGAAGCTTTCTTT.

CDR3 loop: CASSLVGKRSTGELFF. CDR3 coding DNA: TGTGCCAGCAGTTTGGTGGGAAAGAGGAGCACCGGGGAGCTGTTTTTT. The chain links TRBV28 to TRBJ2-2; D remains ambiguous. The germline V gene has CDR1 MDHEN and CDR2 SYDVKM. Trimming removed 3 bases from V and 4 bases from J, with 15 bases in between. This CDR3 contains 16 residues.

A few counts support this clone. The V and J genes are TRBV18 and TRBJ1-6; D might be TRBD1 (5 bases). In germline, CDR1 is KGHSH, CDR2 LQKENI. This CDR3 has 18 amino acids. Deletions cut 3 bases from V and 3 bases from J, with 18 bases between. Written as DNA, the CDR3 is TGTGCCAGCTCACCGACAGCCCCACCTTCTTACTATAATTCACCCCTCCACTTT. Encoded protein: CASSPTAPPSYYNSPLHF. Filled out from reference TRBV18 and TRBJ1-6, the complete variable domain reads NAGVMQNPRHLVRRRGQEARLRCSPMKGHSHVYWYRQLPEEGLKFMVYLQKENIIDESGMPKERFSAEFPKEGPSILRIQQVVRGDSAAYFCASSPTAPPSYYNSPLHFGNGTRLTVT.

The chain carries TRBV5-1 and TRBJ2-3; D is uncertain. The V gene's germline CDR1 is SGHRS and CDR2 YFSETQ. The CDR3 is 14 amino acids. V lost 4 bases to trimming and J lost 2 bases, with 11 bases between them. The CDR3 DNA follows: TGCGCCAGCAGCGGTACGGTTAACACAGATACGCAGTATTTT. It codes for CASSGTVNTDTQYF.

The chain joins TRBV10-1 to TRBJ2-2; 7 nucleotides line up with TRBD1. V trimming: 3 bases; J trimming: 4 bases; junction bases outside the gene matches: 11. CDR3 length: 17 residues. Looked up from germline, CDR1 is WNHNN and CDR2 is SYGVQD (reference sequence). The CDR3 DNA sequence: TGCGCCAGCAGTGACCCGAGACAGGGTTCGAGCACCGGGGAGCTGTTTTTT. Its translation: CASSDPRQGSSTGELFF.

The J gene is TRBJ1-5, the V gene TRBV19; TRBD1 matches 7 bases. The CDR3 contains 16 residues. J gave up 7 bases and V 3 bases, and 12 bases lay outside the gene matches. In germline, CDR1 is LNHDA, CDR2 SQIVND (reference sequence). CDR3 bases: TGTGCCAGTAGTATCTCATCAGACAGGGTTAAGCAGCCCCAGCATTTT. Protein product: CASSISSDRVKQPQHF.

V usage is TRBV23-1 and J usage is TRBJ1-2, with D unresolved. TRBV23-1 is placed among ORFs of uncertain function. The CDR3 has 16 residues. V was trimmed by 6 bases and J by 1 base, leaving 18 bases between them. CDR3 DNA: TGCGCCAGCAGCCTTGCGATCCCTAACTATAACTATGGCTACACCTTC. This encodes CASSLAIPNYNYGYTF.

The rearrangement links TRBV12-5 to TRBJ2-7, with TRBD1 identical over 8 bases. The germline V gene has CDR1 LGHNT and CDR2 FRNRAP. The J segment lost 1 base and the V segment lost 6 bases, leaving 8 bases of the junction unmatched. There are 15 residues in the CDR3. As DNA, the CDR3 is TGTGCTAGTGGACCAGGGGGCGTGAATTCCTACGAGCAGTACTTC. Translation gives CASGPGGVNSYEQYF. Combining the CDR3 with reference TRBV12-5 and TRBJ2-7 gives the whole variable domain DARVTQTPRHKVTEMGQEVTMRCQPILGHNTVFWYRQTMMQGLELLAYFRNRAPLDDSGMPKDRFSAEMPDATLATLKIQPSEPRDSAVYFCASGPGGVNSYEQYFGPGTRLTVT.

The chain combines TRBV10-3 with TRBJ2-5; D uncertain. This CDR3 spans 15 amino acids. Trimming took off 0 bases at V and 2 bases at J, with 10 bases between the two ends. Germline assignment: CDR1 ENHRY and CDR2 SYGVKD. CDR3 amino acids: CAISESPRGQETQYF. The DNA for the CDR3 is TGTGCCATCAGTGAGTCGCCTAGAGGACAAGAGACCCAGTACTTC.

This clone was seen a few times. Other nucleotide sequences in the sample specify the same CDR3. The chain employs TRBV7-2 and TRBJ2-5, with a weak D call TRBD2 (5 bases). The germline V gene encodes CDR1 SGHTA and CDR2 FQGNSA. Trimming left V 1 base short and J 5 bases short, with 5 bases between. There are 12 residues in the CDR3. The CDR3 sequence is CASSLGRETQYF. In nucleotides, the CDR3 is TGTGCCAGCAGCTTAGGGAGGGAGACCCAGTACTTC.

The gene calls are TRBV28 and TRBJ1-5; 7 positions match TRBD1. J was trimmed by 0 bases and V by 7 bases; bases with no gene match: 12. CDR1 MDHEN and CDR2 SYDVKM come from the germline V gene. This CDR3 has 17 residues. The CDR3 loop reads CASTLGQELYSNQPQHF. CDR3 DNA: TGTGCCAGCACCTTAGGACAGGAACTTTATAGCAATCAGCCCCAGCATTTT. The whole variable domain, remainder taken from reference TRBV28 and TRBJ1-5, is DVKVTQSSRYLVKRTGEKVFLECVQDMDHENMFWYRQDPGLGLRLIYFSYDVKMKEKGDIPEGYSVSREKKERFSLILESASTNQTSMYLCASTLGQELYSNQPQHFGDGTRLSIL.

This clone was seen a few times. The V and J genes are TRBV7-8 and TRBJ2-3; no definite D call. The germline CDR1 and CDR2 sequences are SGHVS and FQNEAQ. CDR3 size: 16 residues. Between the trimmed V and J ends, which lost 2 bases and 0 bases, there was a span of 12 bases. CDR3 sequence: CASSLSASVSTDTQYF. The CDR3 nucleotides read TGTGCCAGCAGCTTATCGGCGAGTGTAAGCACAGATACGCAGTATTTT.

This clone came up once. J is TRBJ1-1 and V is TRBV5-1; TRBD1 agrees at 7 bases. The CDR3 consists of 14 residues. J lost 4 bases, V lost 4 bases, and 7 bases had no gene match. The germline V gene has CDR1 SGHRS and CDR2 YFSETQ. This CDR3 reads CASSALSGGTEAFF. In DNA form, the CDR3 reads TGCGCCAGCAGCGCACTATCAGGGGGCACTGAAGCTTTCTTT.

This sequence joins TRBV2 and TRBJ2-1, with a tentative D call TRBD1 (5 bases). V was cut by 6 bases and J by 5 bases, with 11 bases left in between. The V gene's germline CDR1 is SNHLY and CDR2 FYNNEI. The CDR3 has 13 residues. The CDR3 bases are TGTGCCAGCAGGTGGGGCAGGGACAATGAGCAGTTCTTC. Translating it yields CASRWGRDNEQFF.